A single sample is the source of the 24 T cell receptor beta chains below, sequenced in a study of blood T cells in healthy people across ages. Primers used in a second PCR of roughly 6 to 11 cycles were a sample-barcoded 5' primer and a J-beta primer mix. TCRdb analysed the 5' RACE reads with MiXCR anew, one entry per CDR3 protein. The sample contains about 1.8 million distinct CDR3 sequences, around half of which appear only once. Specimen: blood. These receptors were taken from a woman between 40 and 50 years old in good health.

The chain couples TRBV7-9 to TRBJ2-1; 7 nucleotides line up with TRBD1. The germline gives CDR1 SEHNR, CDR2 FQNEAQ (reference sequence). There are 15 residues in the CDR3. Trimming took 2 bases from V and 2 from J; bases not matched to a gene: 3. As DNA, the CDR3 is TGTGCCAGCAGCTTAATGCAGGGGGCCTACAATGAGCAGTTCTTC. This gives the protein CASSLMQGAYNEQFF.

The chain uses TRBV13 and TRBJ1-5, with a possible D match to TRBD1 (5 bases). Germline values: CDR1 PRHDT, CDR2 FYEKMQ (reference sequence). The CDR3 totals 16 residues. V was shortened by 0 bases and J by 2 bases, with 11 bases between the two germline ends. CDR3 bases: TGTGCCAGCAGCTTAGGTAAGGGGATGGGCAATCAGCCCCAGCATTTT. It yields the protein CASSLGKGMGNQPQHF.

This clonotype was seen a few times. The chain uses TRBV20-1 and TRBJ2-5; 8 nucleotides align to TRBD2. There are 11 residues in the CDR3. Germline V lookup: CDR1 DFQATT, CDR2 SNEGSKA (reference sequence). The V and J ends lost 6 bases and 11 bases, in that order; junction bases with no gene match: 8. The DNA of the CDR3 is TGCAGTGCCACGGGGGGGACTCAGCAGTACTTC. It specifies CSATGGTQQYF.

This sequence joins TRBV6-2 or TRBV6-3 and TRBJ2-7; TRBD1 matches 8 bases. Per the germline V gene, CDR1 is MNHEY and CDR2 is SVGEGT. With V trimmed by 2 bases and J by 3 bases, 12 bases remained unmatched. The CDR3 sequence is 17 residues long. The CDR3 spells CASSYRAGGIGDYEQYF. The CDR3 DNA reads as TGTGCCAGCAGTTACCGGGCAGGGGGCATCGGAGACTACGAGCAGTACTTC.

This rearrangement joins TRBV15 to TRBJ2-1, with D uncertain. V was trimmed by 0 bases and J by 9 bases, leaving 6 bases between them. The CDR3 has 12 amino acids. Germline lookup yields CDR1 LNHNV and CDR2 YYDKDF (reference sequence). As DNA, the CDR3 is TGTGCCACCAGCAGAGAGGGGATTGAGCAGTTCTTC. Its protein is CATSREGIEQFF. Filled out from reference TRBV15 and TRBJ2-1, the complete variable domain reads DAMVIQNPRYQVTQFGKPVTLSCSQTLNHNVMYWYQQKSSQAPKLLFHYYDKDFNNEADTPDNFQSRRPNTSFCFLDIRSPGLGDTAMYLCATSREGIEQFFGPGTRLTVL.

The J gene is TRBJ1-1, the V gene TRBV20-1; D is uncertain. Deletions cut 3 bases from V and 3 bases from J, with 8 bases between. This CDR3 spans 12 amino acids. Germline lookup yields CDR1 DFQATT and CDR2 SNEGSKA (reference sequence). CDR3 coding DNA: TGCAGTGCTAGGTTTCGGGACACTGAAGCTTTCTTT. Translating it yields CSARFRDTEAFF.

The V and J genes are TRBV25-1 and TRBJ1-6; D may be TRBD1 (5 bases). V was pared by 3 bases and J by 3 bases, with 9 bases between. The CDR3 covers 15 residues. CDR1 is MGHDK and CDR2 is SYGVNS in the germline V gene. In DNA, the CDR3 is TGTGCCAGCAGTGAGGGGCAGATCTATAATTCACCCCTCCACTTT. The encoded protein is CASSEGQIYNSPLHF.

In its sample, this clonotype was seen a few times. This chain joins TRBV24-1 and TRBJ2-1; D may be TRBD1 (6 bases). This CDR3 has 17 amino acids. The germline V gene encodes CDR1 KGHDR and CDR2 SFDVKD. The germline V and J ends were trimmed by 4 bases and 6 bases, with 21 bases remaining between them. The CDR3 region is CATSDRKRQVSVNEQFF. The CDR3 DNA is TGTGCCACCAGTGACCGAAAGAGACAGGTATCGGTCAATGAGCAGTTCTTC.

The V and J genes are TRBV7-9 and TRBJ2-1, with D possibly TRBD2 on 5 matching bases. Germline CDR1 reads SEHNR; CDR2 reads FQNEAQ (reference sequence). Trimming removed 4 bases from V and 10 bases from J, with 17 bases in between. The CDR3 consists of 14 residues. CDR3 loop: CASSSMVLRGEQFF. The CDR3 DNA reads TGTGCCAGCAGCTCAATGGTCCTCAGAGGGGAGCAGTTCTTC.

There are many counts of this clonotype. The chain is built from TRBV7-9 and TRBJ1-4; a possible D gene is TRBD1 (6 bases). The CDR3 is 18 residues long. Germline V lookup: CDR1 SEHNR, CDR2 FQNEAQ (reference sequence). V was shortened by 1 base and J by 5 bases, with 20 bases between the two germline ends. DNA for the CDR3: TGTGCCAGCAGCTTAGTGGGTTGGACAGCGGACCCGAATGAAAAACTGTTTTTT. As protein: CASSLVGWTADPNEKLFF. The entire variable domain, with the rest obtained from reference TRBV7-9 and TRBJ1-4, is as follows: DTGVSQNPRHKITKRGQNVTFRCDPISEHNRLYWYRQTLGQGPEFLTYFQNEAQLEKSRLLSDRFSAERPKGSFSTLEIQRTEQGDSAMYLCASSLVGWTADPNEKLFFGSGTQLSVL.

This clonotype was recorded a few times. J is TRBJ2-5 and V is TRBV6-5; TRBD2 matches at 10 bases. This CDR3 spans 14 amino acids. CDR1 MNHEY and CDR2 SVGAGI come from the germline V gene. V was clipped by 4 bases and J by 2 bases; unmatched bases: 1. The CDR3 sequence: CASSCSGGQETQYF. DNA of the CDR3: TGTGCCAGCAGTTGTAGCGGGGGGCAAGAGACCCAGTACTTC.

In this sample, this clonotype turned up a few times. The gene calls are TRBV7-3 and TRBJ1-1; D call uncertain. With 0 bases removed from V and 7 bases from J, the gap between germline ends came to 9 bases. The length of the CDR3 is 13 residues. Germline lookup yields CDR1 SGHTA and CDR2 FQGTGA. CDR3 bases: TGTGCCAGCAGCTTAACGGTAACAGATGAAGCTTTCTTT. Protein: CASSLTVTDEAFF.

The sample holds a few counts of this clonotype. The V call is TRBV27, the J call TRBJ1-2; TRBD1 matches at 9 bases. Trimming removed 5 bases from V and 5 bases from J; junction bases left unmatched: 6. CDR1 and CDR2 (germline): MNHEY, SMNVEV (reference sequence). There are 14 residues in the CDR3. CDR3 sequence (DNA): TGTGCCAGCAGTGCCGGGACAGGGATTTATGGCTACACCTTC. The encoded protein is CASSAGTGIYGYTF.

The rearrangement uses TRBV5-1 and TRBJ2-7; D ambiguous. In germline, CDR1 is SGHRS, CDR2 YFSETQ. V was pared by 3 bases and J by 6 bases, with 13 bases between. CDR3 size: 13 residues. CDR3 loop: CASSYGRDGEQYF. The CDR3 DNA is TGCGCCAGCAGCTACGGCCGAGATGGCGAGCAGTACTTC. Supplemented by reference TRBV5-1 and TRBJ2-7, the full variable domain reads KAGVTQTPRYLIKTRGQQVTLSCSPISGHRSVSWYQQTPGQGLQFLFEYFSETQRNKGNFPGRFSGRQFSNSRSEMNVSTLELGDSALYLCASSYGRDGEQYFGPGTRLTVT.

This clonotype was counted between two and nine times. CDR3 sequence (DNA): TGCGCCAGCAGCATGGGGGGACAACAAGAGACCCAGTACTTC. Amino acids: CASSMGGQQETQYF. This chain links TRBV5-1 with TRBJ2-5; D may correspond to TRBD1 or TRBD2 (6 bases each). V was pared by 4 bases and J by 2 bases, with 12 bases between. CDR3 length: 14 residues. Germline CDR1 is SGHRS and CDR2 is YFSETQ.

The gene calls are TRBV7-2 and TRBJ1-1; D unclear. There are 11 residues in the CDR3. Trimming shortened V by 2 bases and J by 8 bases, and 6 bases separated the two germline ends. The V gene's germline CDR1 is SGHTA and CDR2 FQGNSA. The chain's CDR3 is CASSLKREAFF. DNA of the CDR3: TGTGCCAGCAGCTTAAAGAGAGAAGCTTTCTTT.

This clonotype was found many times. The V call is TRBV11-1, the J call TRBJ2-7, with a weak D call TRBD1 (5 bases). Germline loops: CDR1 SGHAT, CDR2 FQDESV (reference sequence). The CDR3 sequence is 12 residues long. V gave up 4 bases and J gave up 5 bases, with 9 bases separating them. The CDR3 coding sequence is TGTGCCAGCAGCTCACCAGGGCACGAGCAGTACTTC. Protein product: CASSSPGHEQYF.

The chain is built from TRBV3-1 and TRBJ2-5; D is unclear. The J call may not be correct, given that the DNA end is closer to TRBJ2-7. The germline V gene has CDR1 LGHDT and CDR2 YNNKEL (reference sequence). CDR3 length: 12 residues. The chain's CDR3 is CASSQVGIEQYF. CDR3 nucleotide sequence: TGTGCCAGCAGCCAAGTTGGAATCGAGCAGTACTTC.

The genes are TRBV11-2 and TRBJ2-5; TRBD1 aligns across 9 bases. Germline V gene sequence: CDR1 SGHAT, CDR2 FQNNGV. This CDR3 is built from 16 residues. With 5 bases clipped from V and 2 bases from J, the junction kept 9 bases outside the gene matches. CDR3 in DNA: TGTGCCAGCAGCCGAAGGCAGGGACAGGGTCAAGAGACCCAGTACTTC. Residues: CASSRRQGQGQETQYF.

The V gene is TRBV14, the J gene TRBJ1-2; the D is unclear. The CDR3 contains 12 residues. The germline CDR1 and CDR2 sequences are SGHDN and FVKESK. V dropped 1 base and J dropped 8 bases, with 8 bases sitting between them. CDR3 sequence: CASSQAWGGYTF. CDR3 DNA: TGTGCCAGCAGCCAAGCTTGGGGAGGCTACACCTTC. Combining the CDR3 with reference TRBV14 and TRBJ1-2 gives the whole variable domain EAGVTQFPSHSVIEKGQTVTLRCDPISGHDNLYWYRRVMGKEIKFLLHFVKESKQDESGMPNNRFLAERTGGTYSTLKVQPAELEDSGVYFCASSQAWGGYTFGSGTRLTVV.

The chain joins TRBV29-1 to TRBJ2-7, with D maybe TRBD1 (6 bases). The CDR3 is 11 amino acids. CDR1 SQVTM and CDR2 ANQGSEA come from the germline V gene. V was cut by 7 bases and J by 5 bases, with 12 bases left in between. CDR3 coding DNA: TGCAGCGCACAACAGGGCCACGAGCAGTACTTC. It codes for CSAQQGHEQYF.

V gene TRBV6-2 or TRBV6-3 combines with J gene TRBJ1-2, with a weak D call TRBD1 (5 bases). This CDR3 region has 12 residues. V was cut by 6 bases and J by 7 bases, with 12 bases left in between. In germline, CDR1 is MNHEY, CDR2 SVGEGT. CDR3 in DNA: TGTGCCAGCAGGTACCTGGGACGTGGCTACACCTTC. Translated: CASRYLGRGYTF.

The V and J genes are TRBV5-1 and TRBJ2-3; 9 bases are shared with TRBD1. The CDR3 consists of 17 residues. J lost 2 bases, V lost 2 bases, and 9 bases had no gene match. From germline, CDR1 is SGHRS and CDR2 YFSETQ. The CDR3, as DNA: TGCGCCAGCAGCTTACCGGGACAGGGACCACTCACAGATACGCAGTATTTT. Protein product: CASSLPGQGPLTDTQYF.

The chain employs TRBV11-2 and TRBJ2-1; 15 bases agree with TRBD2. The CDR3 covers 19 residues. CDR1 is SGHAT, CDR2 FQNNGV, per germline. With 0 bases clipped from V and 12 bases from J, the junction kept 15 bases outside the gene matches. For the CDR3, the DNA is TGTGCCAGCAGCTTAGACGGACTAGCGGGGGGGCTGGCGGGGCGAGTGCAGTTCTTC. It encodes CASSLDGLAGGLAGRVQFF.